This is a list of T cell receptor beta chains from one sample in a study of beta chain features in type 1 diabetes. Repertoires were generated with immunoSEQ multiplex PCR, while TCRdb's copy carries only in-frame clones and drops some. The table has about 470,000 clones, approximately 31% seen once. Sequencing was done on a sample of naive CD4+ T cells from blood. These receptors all come from a man aged 18 to 35 in good health. The CDR3 runs from the conserved cysteine through the conserved F or W. The D gene is left open where the match is weak. Rows give clone size only sometimes, using once, few, many, or a class for an expanded clone.

D gene,V gene,J gene,clone size,CDR3 protein,CDR3 DNA
TRBD2,TRBV30,TRBJ2-3,few,CAWSVPGTSGDTQYF,TGTGCCTGGAGTGTTCCCGGGACTAGCGGAGATACGCAGTATTTT
NA,TRBV9,TRBJ2-3,NA,CASSIGGRVQDTQYF,TGTGCCAGCAGCATTGGGGGCAGGGTGCAGGATACGCAGTATTTT
NA,TRBV28,TRBJ2-7,NA,CASSLRTEQYF,TGTGCCAGCAGTCTTCGGACCGAGCAGTACTTC
NA,TRBV5-1,TRBJ1-1,NA,CASSLGGVEQGTEAFF,TGCGCCAGCAGCTTGGGCGGTGTGGAACAGGGAACTGAAGCTTTCTTT
NA,TRBV30,TRBJ1-1,once,CAWSVRGNTEAFF,TGTGCCTGGAGTGTACGGGGAAACACTGAAGCTTTCTTT
TRBD1,TRBV20-1,TRBJ1-1,once,CSALSQGAAFF,TGCAGTGCCCTATCGCAGGGGGCTGCTTTCTTT
NA,TRBV29-1,TRBJ1-3,NA,CSAGQHSGNTIYF,TGCAGCGCCGGACAGCACTCTGGAAACACCATATATTTT
TRBD2,TRBV10-3,TRBJ2-1,NA,CAISASGNYNEQFF,TGTGCCATCAGTGCTAGCGGCAACTACAATGAGCAGTTCTTC
NA,TRBV30,TRBJ1-2,few,CAWSVQNYGYTF,TGTGCCTGGAGTGTACAAAACTATGGCTACACCTTC
NA,TRBV18,TRBJ1-5,NA,CASASLGFEQPQHF,TGTGCCAGCGCAAGCTTGGGGTTTGAACAGCCCCAGCATTTT
NA,TRBV30,TRBJ1-3,few,CAWALAGSGNTIYF,TGTGCCTGGGCCCTCGCCGGCTCTGGAAACACCATATATTTT
NA,TRBV25-1,TRBJ1-1,few,CASSDWGGRNTEAFF,TGTGCCAGCAGTGATTGGGGAGGCAGGAACACTGAAGCTTTCTTT
NA,TRBV9,TRBJ1-2,NA,CASSVIPGTNYGYTF,TGTGCCAGCAGCGTAATTCCAGGGACTAACTATGGCTACACCTTC
NA,TRBV5-4,TRBJ2-3,NA,CASSLDAFTDTQYF,TGTGCCAGCAGCCTCGATGCATTCACAGATACGCAGTATTTT
TRBD1,TRBV5-1,TRBJ1-1,NA,CASSLGTGGYGAFF,TGCGCCAGCAGCTTGGGGACAGGGGGCTATGGAGCTTTCTTT
NA,TRBV7-2,TRBJ2-7,few,CASSLMFTPSYEQYF,TGTGCCAGCAGCTTAATGTTTACCCCCTCCTACGAGCAGTACTTC
NA,TRBV30,TRBJ2-2,few,CAWIYRGNTGELFF,TGTGCCTGGATCTACAGAGGAAACACCGGGGAGCTGTTTTTT
NA,TRBV28,TRBJ2-5,NA,CASSRLAPSQETQYF,TGTGCCAGCAGCCGTCTAGCGCCCTCACAAGAGACCCAGTACTTC
TRBD2,TRBV10-2,TRBJ2-3,NA,CASSLRASGTSVSDTQYF,TGCGCCAGCAGCCTGCGTGCATCAGGGACTAGCGTATCAGATACGCAGTATTTT
TRBD1,TRBV15,TRBJ2-5,once,CATSRALQGVETQYF,TGTGCCACCAGCAGAGCCCTACAGGGGGTGGAGACCCAGTACTTC
NA,TRBV9,TRBJ2-7,NA,CASSPAGIFYEQYF,TGTGCCAGCAGCCCGGCAGGGATTTTCTACGAGCAGTACTTC
NA,TRBV21-1,TRBJ2-5,NA,CASSKGADQETQYF,TGTGCCAGCAGCAAAGGAGCGGACCAAGAGACCCAGTACTTC
NA,TRBV5-1,TRBJ2-1,few,CASSLSGSHNEQFF,TGCGCCAGCAGCTTAAGCGGATCACACAATGAGCAGTTCTTC
NA,TRBV7-2,TRBJ2-7,NA,CASSSHRDTGKYF,TGTGCCAGCAGCTCTCACCGGGACACCGGGAAGTACTTC
TRBD2,TRBV18,TRBJ2-7,NA,CASSPLLLAGADEQYF,TGTGCCAGCTCACCACTCCTACTAGCGGGAGCCGACGAGCAGTACTTC
NA,TRBV28,TRBJ1-2,NA,CASSLVQGIYGYTF,TGTGCCAGCAGTTTAGTCCAGGGGATCTATGGCTACACCTTC
TRBD2,TRBV5-4,TRBJ2-3,NA,CASSLGLAEDTQYF,TGTGCCAGCAGCTTGGGGCTAGCGGAAGATACGCAGTATTTT
TRBD2,TRBV28,TRBJ2-1,NA,CASSGGTSGSYNEQFF,TGTGCCAGCAGTGGGGGGACTAGCGGATCCTACAATGAGCAGTTCTTC
NA,TRBV9,TRBJ1-3,NA,CASSPGRGTGNTIYF,TGTGCCAGCAGCCCCGGTCGGGGGACTGGAAACACCATATATTTT
TRBD2,TRBV7-3,TRBJ2-1,NA,CASSLDLAGGPYNEQFF,TGTGCCAGCAGCTTAGATCTAGCGGGAGGGCCTTACAATGAGCAGTTCTTC
TRBD1,TRBV29-1,TRBJ2-2,NA,CSATGAAGELFF,TGCAGCGCCACAGGGGCTGCCGGGGAGCTGTTTTTT
NA,TRBV7-2,TRBJ2-3,NA,CASSPPPWGSASTDTQYF,TGTGCCAGCAGCCCACCACCGTGGGGGTCGGCTAGCACAGATACGCAGTATTTT
NA,TRBV5-6,TRBJ1-4,NA,CASSWKNDEKLFF,TGTGCCAGCAGCTGGAAGAACGATGAAAAACTGTTTTTT
NA,TRBV5-1,TRBJ2-7,NA,CASSLGGETYEQYF,TGCGCCAGCAGCTTGGGTGGGGAGACCTACGAGCAGTACTTC
NA,TRBV5-1,TRBJ1-5,NA,CASSEEPSKPQHF,TGCGCCAGCAGCGAGGAACCGAGTAAGCCCCAGCATTTT
NA,TRBV12-5,TRBJ2-3,few,CASGLWVSTDTQYF,TGTGCTAGTGGTTTGTGGGTCAGCACAGATACGCAGTATTTT
NA,TRBV15,TRBJ2-5,NA,CATSSDRFGETQYF,TGTGCCACCAGCAGTGACAGGTTTGGGGAGACCCAGTACTTC
TRBD2,TRBV7-2,TRBJ2-7,NA,CASSWTSGYEQYF,TGTGCCAGCAGCTGGACTAGCGGGTACGAGCAGTACTTC
NA,TRBV30,TRBJ2-7,NA,CAWSLTRGVNEQYF,TGTGCCTGGAGTTTGACCCGAGGGGTGAACGAGCAGTACTTC
NA,TRBV27,TRBJ2-7,NA,CASSLGGRGSYEQYF,TGTGCCAGCAGTTTAGGGGGCAGGGGCTCCTACGAGCAGTACTTC
NA,TRBV30,TRBJ2-3,few,CAWSVVRSDTQYF,TGTGCCTGGAGTGTGGTTCGGTCAGATACGCAGTATTTT
TRBD2,TRBV7-9,TRBJ2-1,NA,CASTPSGNEQFF,TGTGCCAGCACGCCTAGCGGCAATGAGCAGTTCTTC
TRBD1,TRBV15,TRBJ2-7,NA,CATSRDGTGKSGEQYF,TGTGCCACCAGCAGAGATGGGACAGGGAAGTCAGGGGAGCAGTACTTC
TRBD1,TRBV7-8,TRBJ1-1,once,CASSVEDRDTEAFF,TGTGCCAGCAGCGTGGAGGACAGGGACACTGAAGCTTTCTTT
TRBD2,TRBV7-2,TRBJ2-3,NA,CASSPASGSSDTQYF,TGTGCCAGCAGCCCCGCTAGCGGGAGTTCAGATACGCAGTATTTT